Listed below are T cell receptor beta chains from one sample, sequenced in a study of blood T cell repertoires in COVID-19. Only in-frame clones appear in the TCRdb table, and some are missing; sequencing was by immunoSEQ multiplex PCR. The data show some 120,000 clones, roughly 82% seen once. Sequencing was carried out using peripheral blood. These receptors all stem from a human donor in a cohort sampled during active COVID-19. CDR3s include the opening cysteine and the closing phenylalanine or tryptophan. D genes are given only for firm matches. Clone size is not always given. Where it is, it says once, few, many or a class for expanded clones.

V: TRBV18
D: TRBD2
size: .
J: TRBJ2-6
CDR3: CASSPREGVNSGANVLTF
DNA: TGTGCCAGCTCACCCCGGGAGGGGGTCAACTCTGGGGCCAACGTCCTGACTTTC

V: TRBV6-5
D: .
size: once
J: TRBJ2-7
CDR3: CASRRSWQGVNEQYF
DNA: TGTGCCAGCAGACGTAGCTGGCAGGGTGTTAACGAGCAGTACTTC

V: TRBV2
D: .
size: .
J: TRBJ1-5
CDR3: CASNLGHSNQPQHF
DNA: TGTGCCAGCAACCTGGGACACAGCAATCAGCCCCAGCATTTT

V: TRBV30
D: .
size: .
J: TRBJ2-7
CDR3: CAWSPAYEQYF
DNA: TGTGCCTGGAGTCCGGCCTACGAGCAGTACTTC

V: TRBV29-1
D: .
size: .
J: TRBJ2-3
CDR3: CSATGYWVIPRTDTQYF
DNA: TGCAGCGCCACAGGGTACTGGGTCATTCCACGCACAGATACGCAGTATTTT

V: TRBV7-9
D: TRBD1
size: .
J: TRBJ2-2
CDR3: CASSLSQGANTGELFF
DNA: TGTGCCAGCAGCTTATCTCAGGGGGCCAACACCGGGGAGCTGTTTTTT

V: TRBV24-1
D: TRBD1
size: .
J: TRBJ2-7
CDR3: CATSDSPGTARRYEQYF
DNA: TGTGCCACCAGTGATTCCCCCGGGACAGCCCGAAGATACGAGCAGTACTTC

V: TRBV12-3/TRBV12-4
D: .
size: .
J: TRBJ2-6
CDR3: CASSLRGVLTF
DNA: TGTGCCAGCAGTTTAAGGGGGGTCCTGACTTTC

V: TRBV29-1
D: .
size: .
J: TRBJ2-1
CDR3: CSLYGVNEQFF
DNA: TGCAGCCTGTACGGGGTCAATGAGCAGTTCTTC

V: TRBV3-1/TRBV3-2
D: TRBD2
size: .
J: TRBJ2-4
CDR3: CASSPRLAASGIQYF
DNA: TGTGCCAGCAGCCCCAGACTAGCGGCAAGCGGGATTCAGTACTTC

V: TRBV2
D: TRBD1
size: .
J: TRBJ1-4
CDR3: CASSPRDRTLIATNEKLFF
DNA: TGTGCCAGCAGTCCACGGGACAGGACTCTTATTGCAACTAATGAAAAACTGTTTTTT

V: TRBV3-1/TRBV3-2
D: .
size: .
J: TRBJ2-3
CDR3: CASSQARTDTQYF
DNA: TGTGCCAGCAGCCAAGCTCGCACAGATACGCAGTATTTT

V: TRBV28
D: .
size: once
J: TRBJ2-5
CDR3: CASSSGVETQYF
DNA: TGTGCCAGCAGTTCAGGGGTCGAGACCCAGTACTTC

V: TRBV7-9
D: .
size: few
J: TRBJ1-2
CDR3: CASSFSDYGYTF
DNA: TGTGCCAGCAGCTTTTCAGACTATGGCTACACCTTC

V: TRBV4-3
D: .
size: .
J: TRBJ1-2
CDR3: CASSQADTGVYGVNGYTF
DNA: TGCGCCAGCAGCCAAGCAGACACGGGCGTGTACGGGGTAAATGGCTACACCTTC

V: TRBV7-2
D: .
size: .
J: TRBJ2-7
CDR3: CASSLGLAGPVEQYF
DNA: TGTGCCAGCAGCTTAGGTTTGGCAGGGCCCGTCGAGCAGTACTTC

V: TRBV27
D: TRBD1
size: .
J: TRBJ2-7
CDR3: CASSLSGTGWYEQYF
DNA: TGTGCCAGCAGTTTAAGCGGGACAGGGTGGTACGAGCAGTACTTC

V: TRBV5-6
D: TRBD1
size: .
J: TRBJ1-2
CDR3: CASKVKIGTGVRVNYGYTF
DNA: TGTGCCAGCAAAGTTAAGATAGGGACAGGGGTGCGAGTGAACTATGGCTACACCTTC

V: TRBV5-1
D: .
size: .
J: TRBJ1-1
CDR3: CASSLEGGTEAFF
DNA: TGCGCCAGCAGCTTGGAAGGGGGCACTGAAGCTTTCTTT

V: TRBV7-2
D: TRBD2
size: .
J: TRBJ2-3
CDR3: CASSLLAGVADTQYF
DNA: TGTGCCAGCAGCTTATTAGCGGGAGTCGCAGATACGCAGTATTTT

V: TRBV19
D: TRBD2
size: .
J: TRBJ2-5
CDR3: CASSQPRGVQETQYF
DNA: TGTGCCAGTAGTCAACCCCGGGGGGTACAAGAGACCCAGTACTTC

V: TRBV10-2
D: .
size: .
J: TRBJ2-5
CDR3: CASREDRRETQYF
DNA: TGCGCCAGCAGGGAAGACAGGCGAGAGACCCAGTACTTC

V: TRBV7-2
D: TRBD2
size: .
J: TRBJ2-5
CDR3: CASSSSGRRETQYF
DNA: TGTGCCAGCAGCAGTAGCGGGAGACGGGAGACCCAGTACTTC

V: TRBV7-2
D: TRBD2
size: .
J: TRBJ2-1
CDR3: CASSQSGDSYNEQFF
DNA: TGTGCCAGCAGCCAAAGCGGGGACTCCTACAATGAGCAGTTCTTC

V: TRBV7-9
D: .
size: .
J: TRBJ1-2
CDR3: CASSPGTSGYGYTF
DNA: TGTGCCAGCAGCCCGGGGACATCTGGCTATGGCTACACCTTC

V: TRBV2
D: .
size: once
J: TRBJ1-2
CDR3: CAIQQDLSYGYTF
DNA: TGTGCCATCCAACAGGACCTTAGCTATGGCTACACCTTC

V: TRBV9
D: .
size: .
J: TRBJ2-5
CDR3: CASSVSEGAGETQYF
DNA: TGTGCCAGCAGCGTAAGCGAGGGGGCGGGGGAGACCCAGTACTTC

V: TRBV5-6
D: .
size: .
J: TRBJ2-5
CDR3: CASSPDEGQLDF
DNA: TGTGCCAGCAGCCCGGATGAGGGACAATTGGACTTC

V: TRBV3-1/TRBV3-2
D: TRBD1
size: .
J: TRBJ2-7
CDR3: CASSQVRDRGPHEQYF
DNA: TGTGCCAGCAGCCAAGTCCGGGACAGGGGTCCACACGAGCAGTACTTC

V: TRBV27
D: TRBD1
size: .
J: TRBJ1-5
CDR3: CASSILGQGNNQPQHF
DNA: TGTGCCAGCAGTATACTCGGACAGGGTAACAATCAGCCCCAGCATTTT

V: TRBV10-3
D: .
size: .
J: TRBJ2-1
CDR3: CAISATNEQFF
DNA: TGTGCCATCAGTGCGACAAATGAGCAGTTCTTC

V: TRBV29-1
D: .
size: .
J: TRBJ1-1
CDR3: CSVESLNTEAFF
DNA: TGCAGCGTTGAGTCCCTAAACACTGAAGCTTTCTTT

V: TRBV12-3/TRBV12-4
D: .
size: .
J: TRBJ2-3
CDR3: CASSFGGSDTQYF
DNA: TGTGCCAGCAGTTTCGGAGGGTCCGATACGCAGTATTTT

V: TRBV6-6
D: TRBD1
size: .
J: TRBJ2-7
CDR3: CAAQQGASEQYF
DNA: TGTGCCGCCCAACAGGGGGCCAGCGAGCAGTACTTC

V: TRBV3-1/TRBV3-2
D: .
size: .
J: TRBJ2-1
CDR3: CASSQTGSRNEQFF
DNA: TGTGCCAGCAGCCAAACGGGGTCTAGAAATGAGCAGTTCTTC

V: TRBV11-3
D: TRBD2
size: .
J: TRBJ2-3
CDR3: CASSKREGQDTQYF
DNA: TGTGCCAGCAGTAAGCGGGAGGGCCAAGATACGCAGTATTTT

V: TRBV14
D: TRBD1
size: .
J: TRBJ2-5
CDR3: CASSQGFGTAQETQYF
DNA: TGTGCCAGCAGCCAAGGGTTTGGGACAGCCCAAGAGACCCAGTACTTC

V: TRBV7-9
D: TRBD1
size: .
J: TRBJ2-7
CDR3: CASSSRRGQGEDEQYF
DNA: TGTGCCAGCAGTTCCAGGCGGGGACAGGGGGAAGACGAGCAGTACTTC

V: TRBV30
D: .
size: .
J: TRBJ2-7
CDR3: CAWEQGLDTEQYF
DNA: TGTGCCTGGGAACAGGGCCTGGACACAGAGCAGTACTTC

V: TRBV11-2
D: .
size: once
J: TRBJ2-3
CDR3: CASSLAGAPDTQYF
DNA: TGTGCCAGCAGCTTAGCGGGAGCCCCCGATACGCAGTATTTT

V: TRBV7-9
D: TRBD2
size: .
J: TRBJ2-7
CDR3: CASSLTLAGGHEQYF
DNA: TGTGCCAGCAGCTTGACACTAGCGGGGGGCCACGAGCAGTACTTC

V: TRBV18
D: TRBD1
size: .
J: TRBJ1-3
CDR3: CASSPPPGGTGNTIYF
DNA: TGTGCCAGCTCACCACCCCCAGGGGGAACTGGAAACACCATATATTTT

V: TRBV5-8
D: TRBD1
size: many
J: TRBJ1-1
CDR3: CASSFGTVGYTEAFF
DNA: TGTGCCAGCAGCTTCGGGACAGTGGGATACACTGAAGCTTTCTTT

V: TRBV6-1
D: .
size: .
J: TRBJ2-5
CDR3: CASSEWDNQETQYF
DNA: TGTGCCAGCAGTGAATGGGACAACCAAGAGACCCAGTACTTC

V: TRBV19
D: .
size: .
J: TRBJ2-7
CDR3: CASSPRTTAYEQYF
DNA: TGTGCCAGTAGTCCGCGGACTACTGCCTACGAGCAGTACTTC

V: TRBV4-3
D: TRBD2
size: .
J: TRBJ2-1
CDR3: CASSQEVGGRHNNEQFF
DNA: TGCGCCAGCAGCCAAGAAGTGGGCGGGAGACACAACAATGAGCAGTTCTTC

V: TRBV13
D: TRBD1
size: .
J: TRBJ1-2
CDR3: CASSWPGQASNYGYTF
DNA: TGTGCCAGCTCCTGGCCGGGACAGGCGTCAAACTATGGCTACACCTTC

V: TRBV6-2/TRBV6-3
D: TRBD1
size: few
J: TRBJ1-1
CDR3: CASSPGQGRVHTEAFF
DNA: TGTGCCAGCAGTCCAGGACAGGGGAGAGTCCACACTGAAGCTTTCTTT

V: TRBV5-1
D: TRBD1
size: .
J: TRBJ2-7
CDR3: CASSFQRTGAHEQYF
DNA: TGCGCCAGCAGCTTCCAGAGGACAGGCGCCCACGAGCAGTACTTC

V: TRBV27
D: .
size: .
J: TRBJ2-3
CDR3: CASSLEGPSPDTQYF
DNA: TGTGCCAGCAGTTTAGAGGGCCCTTCCCCCGATACGCAGTATTTT

V: TRBV28
D: TRBD1
size: .
J: TRBJ2-7
CDR3: CASSSTGAEQYF
DNA: TGTGCCAGCAGTTCCACAGGGGCCGAGCAGTACTTC

V: TRBV12-3/TRBV12-4
D: .
size: .
J: TRBJ2-2
CDR3: CASIRYGTGELFF
DNA: TGTGCCAGCATCCGGTACGGCACCGGGGAGCTGTTTTTT

V: TRBV5-1
D: .
size: once
J: TRBJ1-4
CDR3: CASSLGYSHEKLFF
DNA: TGCGCCAGCAGCTTGGGGTACAGTCATGAAAAACTGTTTTTT

V: TRBV5-8
D: TRBD1
size: .
J: TRBJ1-2
CDR3: CASSPRTGWGYTF
DNA: TGTGCCAGCAGCCCGAGGACAGGGTGGGGCTACACCTTC

V: TRBV7-8
D: TRBD2
size: .
J: TRBJ2-1
CDR3: CASSRPGLAPYNEQFF
DNA: TGTGCCAGCAGCCGCCCGGGACTAGCGCCCTACAATGAGCAGTTCTTC

V: TRBV7-9
D: .
size: few
J: TRBJ2-7
CDR3: CASSNPGGAGGYEQYF
DNA: TGTGCCAGCTCCAATCCTGGGGGGGCGGGTGGCTACGAGCAGTACTTC

V: TRBV9
D: TRBD2
size: .
J: TRBJ2-1
CDR3: CASSGRSGSMSSEQFF
DNA: TGTGCCAGCAGCGGACGGAGCGGGAGCATGAGTAGTGAGCAGTTCTTC